This TCR beta chain was recorded in a study of identical twins. Study-level results: There were fewer insertions in abundant cord blood beta clonotypes, but memory repertoires showed no such pattern.

The donors were all healthy and Caucasian. Addition of a universal primer site occurred through template switching, and cDNA carried unique molecular identifiers. One entry per CDR3 protein, called by TCRdb with MiXCR from the 5' RACE reads. The data contain some 1,700,000 distinct CDR3 sequences, under 35% of them singletons. Per the germline V gene, CDR1 is DFQATT and CDR2 is SNEGSKA (reference sequence). The CDR3 length is 15 residues. J was trimmed by 2 bases and V by 3 bases; bases with no gene match: 5. To note about this clonotype: Its antigen is currently unknown.

This TCR was recovered from a newborn girl in good health. The sequencing input was cord blood. V gene TRBV20-1 combines with J gene TRBJ2-1, with 9 nucleotides matching TRBD2. CDR3 in amino acids: CSARLAGSPYNEQFF. In nucleotides, the CDR3 is TGCAGTGCTAGGCTAGCGGGGAGCCCCTACAATGAGCAGTTCTTC.